This T cell receptor (beta chain) was sequenced for a study of blood T cells in healthy people across ages. Study context: For every two T cells, template switching captured about one barcoded beta molecule. Regarding the study as a whole: The long-lived group displayed more naive CD4+ cells, plus higher diversity, than the aged donors did.

Total RNA extraction produced at least 5.5 micrograms (per sample) for the study. PCR was performed a second time for about 7 to 11 cycles using a sample-barcoded 5' primer and a J-beta primer mix. TCRdb fed the 5' RACE reads into MiXCR, producing one record per CDR3 protein. Of 350,000 to 450,000 distinct CDR3 sequences in the sample, roughly half were seen once. Looked up from germline, CDR1 is LGHNA and CDR2 is YSLEER. The CDR3 totals 16 residues. Trimming stripped 0 bases from V and 2 bases from J, with 12 bases between. About this clonotype: The antigen is undetermined.

The specimen sequenced was blood. This clonotype originated in a man aged 60 to 75 in good health. J is TRBJ2-3 and V is TRBV4-3; D perhaps matches TRBD2 (5 bases). CDR3 residues: CASSQDLWTDTDTQYF. For the CDR3, the DNA is TGCGCCAGCAGCCAAGATCTGTGGACTGACACAGATACGCAGTATTTT.